Detailed here is one T cell receptor (beta chain). Its antigen is not identified. The CDR3 contains 13 residues. V was pared by 2 bases and J by 5 bases, with 9 bases between. Germline assignment: CDR1 SGHVS and CDR2 FNYEAQ. TCRdb's table, derived via immunoSEQ multiplex PCR, lists solely in-frame clones and lacks some. The repertoire holds tens of thousands of clones, with around 84% as singletons. Blood specimens came from baseline, cycle 4 day 1, and cycle 7 day 1. This sample is part of a study of OX40 agonist ivuxolimab in advanced cancers. Study context: Dosing consisted of intravenous ivuxolimab at 0.01 to 10 mg/kg every 2 weeks.

Findings of the study overall: Expanded peripheral T-cell antigen specificity went undetermined.

The clonotype originates from an adult with an advanced solid tumor such as melanoma, head and neck, liver or kidney cancer. The specimen comprised CD4+ or CD8+ T cells sorted from blood, sampled in a trial of the OX40 agonist ivuxolimab. The chain carries TRBV7-6 and TRBJ2-5, with no clear D. CDR3 DNA: TGTGCCAGCAGCTTAAACTCCCGGGAGACCCAGTACTTC. Its protein is CASSLNSRETQYF.